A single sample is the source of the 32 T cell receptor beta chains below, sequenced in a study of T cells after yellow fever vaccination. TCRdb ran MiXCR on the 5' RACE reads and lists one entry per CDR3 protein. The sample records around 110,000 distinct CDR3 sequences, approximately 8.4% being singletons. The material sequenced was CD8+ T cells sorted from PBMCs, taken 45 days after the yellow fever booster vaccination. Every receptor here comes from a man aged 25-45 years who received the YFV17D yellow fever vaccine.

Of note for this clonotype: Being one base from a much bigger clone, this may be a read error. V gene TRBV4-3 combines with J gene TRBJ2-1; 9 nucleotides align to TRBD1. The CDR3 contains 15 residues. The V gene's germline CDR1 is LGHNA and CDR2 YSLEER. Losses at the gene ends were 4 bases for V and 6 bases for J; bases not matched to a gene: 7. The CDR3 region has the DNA TGCGCCAGCAGCCCCCAACAGGGGGCGATCAATGAGCAGTTCTTC. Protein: CASSPQQGAINEQFF.

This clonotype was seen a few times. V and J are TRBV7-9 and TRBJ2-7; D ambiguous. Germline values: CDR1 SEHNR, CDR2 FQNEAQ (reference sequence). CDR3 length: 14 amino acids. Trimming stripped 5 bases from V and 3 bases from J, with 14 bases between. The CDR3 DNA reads TGTGCCAGCAGCCCCCGCCAGGCCTTCTACGAGCAGTACTTC. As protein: CASSPRQAFYEQYF.

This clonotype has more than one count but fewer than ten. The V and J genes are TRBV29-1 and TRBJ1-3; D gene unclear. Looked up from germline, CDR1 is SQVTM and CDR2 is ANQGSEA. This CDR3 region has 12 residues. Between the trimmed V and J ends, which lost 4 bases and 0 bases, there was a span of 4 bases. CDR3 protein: CSVGDSGNTIYF. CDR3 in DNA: TGCAGCGTTGGCGACTCTGGAAACACCATATATTTT.

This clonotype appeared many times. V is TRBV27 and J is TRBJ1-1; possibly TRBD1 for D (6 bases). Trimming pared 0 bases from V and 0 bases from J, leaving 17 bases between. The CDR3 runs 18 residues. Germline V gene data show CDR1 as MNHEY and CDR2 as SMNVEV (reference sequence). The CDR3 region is CASSLSGGIRGMNTEAFF. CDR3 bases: TGTGCCAGCAGTTTATCGGGGGGCATTAGGGGGATGAACACTGAAGCTTTCTTT.

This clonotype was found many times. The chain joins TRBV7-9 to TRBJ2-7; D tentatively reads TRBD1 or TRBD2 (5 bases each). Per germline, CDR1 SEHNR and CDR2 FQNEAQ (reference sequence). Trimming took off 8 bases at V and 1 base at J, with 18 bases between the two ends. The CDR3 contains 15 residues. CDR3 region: CASWTPGDLSYEQYF. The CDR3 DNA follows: TGTGCCAGCTGGACACCTGGGGACCTATCCTACGAGCAGTACTTC.

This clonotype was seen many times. CDR3 sequence (DNA): TGCAGCGGGAAACGGGACAGCAATTCACCCCTCCACTTT. It is translated as CSGKRDSNSPLHF. The rearrangement joins TRBV29-1 to TRBJ1-6, with 7 bases that match TRBD1. Germline V gene sequence: CDR1 SQVTM, CDR2 ANQGSEA. This CDR3 is built from 13 residues. The trim removed 7 bases at V and 7 bases at J, leaving 7 bases unmatched.

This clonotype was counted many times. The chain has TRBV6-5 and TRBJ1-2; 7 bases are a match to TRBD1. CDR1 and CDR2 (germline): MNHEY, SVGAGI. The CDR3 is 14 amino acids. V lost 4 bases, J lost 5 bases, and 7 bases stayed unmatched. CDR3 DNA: TGTGCCAGCAGTTGGTTAGGGGGCGAGTATGGCTACACCTTC. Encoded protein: CASSWLGGEYGYTF.

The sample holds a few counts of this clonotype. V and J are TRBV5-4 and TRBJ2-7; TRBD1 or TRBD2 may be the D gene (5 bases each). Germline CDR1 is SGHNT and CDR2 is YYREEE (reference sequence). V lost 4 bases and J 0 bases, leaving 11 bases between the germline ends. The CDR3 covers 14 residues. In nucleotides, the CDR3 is TGTGCCAGCAGCGGGACGGATGCCTCCTACGAGCAGTACTTC. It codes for CASSGTDASYEQYF. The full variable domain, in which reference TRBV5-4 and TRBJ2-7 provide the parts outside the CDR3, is ETGVTQSPTHLIKTRGQQVTLRCSSQSGHNTVSWYQQALGQGPQFIFQYYREEENGRGNFPPRFSGLQFPNYSSELNVNALELDDSALYLCASSGTDASYEQYFGPGTRLTVT.

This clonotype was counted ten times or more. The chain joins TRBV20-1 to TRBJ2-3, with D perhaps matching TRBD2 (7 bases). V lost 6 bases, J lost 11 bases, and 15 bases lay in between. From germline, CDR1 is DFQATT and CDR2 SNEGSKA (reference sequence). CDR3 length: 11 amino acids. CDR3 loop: CSARGGGRQYF. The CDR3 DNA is TGCAGTGCGCGCGGGGGCGGGAGGCAGTATTTT.

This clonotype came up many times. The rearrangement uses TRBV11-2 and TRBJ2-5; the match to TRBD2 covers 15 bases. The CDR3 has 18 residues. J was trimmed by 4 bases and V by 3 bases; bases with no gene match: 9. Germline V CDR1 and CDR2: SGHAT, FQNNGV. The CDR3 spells CASSFPTGLAGGGETQYF. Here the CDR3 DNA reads TGTGCCAGCAGCTTCCCCACCGGACTAGCGGGAGGGGGAGAGACCCAGTACTTC.

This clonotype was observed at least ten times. This CDR3 is CASSLVVNEQFF. CDR3 nucleotide sequence: TGTGCCAGCAGCTTGGTGGTGAATGAGCAGTTCTTC. The V call is TRBV5-6, the J call TRBJ2-1; D unclear. V was trimmed by 0 bases and J by 7 bases, leaving 5 bases between them. Germline V gives CDR1 SGHDT, CDR2 YYEEEE. This CDR3 is built from 12 residues.

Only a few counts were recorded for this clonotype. CDR3 coding DNA: TGTGCCAGCAGCTTAGACGGGACGGCTCGCTACGAGCAGTACTTC. Translation gives CASSLDGTARYEQYF. The chain combines TRBV11-2 with TRBJ2-7; possibly TRBD1 or TRBD2 for D (5 bases each). Germline CDR1 and CDR2: SGHAT and FQNNGV. Deletions cut 0 bases from V and 3 bases from J, with 12 bases between. The CDR3 has 15 amino acids.

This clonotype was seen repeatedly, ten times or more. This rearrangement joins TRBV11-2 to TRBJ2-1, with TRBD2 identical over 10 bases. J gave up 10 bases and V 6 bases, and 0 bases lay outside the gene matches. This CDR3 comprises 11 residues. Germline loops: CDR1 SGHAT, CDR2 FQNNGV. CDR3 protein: CASRGLAEQFF. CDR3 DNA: TGTGCCAGCAGGGGACTAGCGGAGCAGTTCTTC.

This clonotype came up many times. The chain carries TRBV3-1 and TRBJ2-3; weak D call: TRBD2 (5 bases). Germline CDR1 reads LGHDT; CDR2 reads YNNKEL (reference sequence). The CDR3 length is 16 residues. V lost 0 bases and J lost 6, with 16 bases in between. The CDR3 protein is CASSQDYWEPRDTQYF. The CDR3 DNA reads TGTGCCAGCAGCCAAGATTACTGGGAGCCACGGGATACGCAGTATTTT.

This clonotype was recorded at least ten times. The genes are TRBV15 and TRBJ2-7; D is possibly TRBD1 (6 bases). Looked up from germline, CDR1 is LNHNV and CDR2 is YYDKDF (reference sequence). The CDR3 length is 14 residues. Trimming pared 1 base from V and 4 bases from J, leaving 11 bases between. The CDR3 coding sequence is TGTGCCACCAGCAGAGCACTACAGGGTTACGAGCAGTACTTC. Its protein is CATSRALQGYEQYF.

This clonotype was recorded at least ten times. The CDR3 nucleotides read TGTGCCAGCAGTTATGCTAGCGGGGCCTACGAGCAGTACTTC. It is translated as CASSYASGAYEQYF. The chain couples TRBV6-5 to TRBJ2-7; TRBD2 aligns across 9 bases. The germline CDR1 and CDR2 sequences are MNHEY and SVGAGI. The CDR3 is 14 residues long. V shed 3 bases, J shed 2 bases, and the junction held 2 bases outside the gene matches.

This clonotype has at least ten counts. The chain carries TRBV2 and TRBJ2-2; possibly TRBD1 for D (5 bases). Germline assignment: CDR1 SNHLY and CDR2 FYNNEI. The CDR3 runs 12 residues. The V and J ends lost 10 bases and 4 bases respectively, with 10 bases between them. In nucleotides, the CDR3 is TGTGCCATCAAAGACAGCACCGGGGAGCTGTTTTTT. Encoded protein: CAIKDSTGELFF. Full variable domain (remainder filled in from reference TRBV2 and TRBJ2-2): EPEVTQTPSHQVTQMGQEVILRCVPISNHLYFYWYRQILGQKVEFLVSFYNNEISEKSEIFDDQFSVERPDGSNFTLKIRSTKLEDSAMYFCAIKDSTGELFFGEGSRLTVL.

CDR3 sequence: CASSQGRETTGELFF. The CDR3 DNA is TGCGCCAGCAGCCAAGGACGGGAAACCACCGGGGAGCTGTTTTTT. V and J are TRBV4-3 and TRBJ2-2; D might be TRBD2 (5 bases). Germline V gene lookup returns CDR1 LGHNA and CDR2 YSLEER. The CDR3 runs to 15 residues. Between the trimmed V and J ends, which lost 1 base and 4 bases, there was a span of 10 bases.

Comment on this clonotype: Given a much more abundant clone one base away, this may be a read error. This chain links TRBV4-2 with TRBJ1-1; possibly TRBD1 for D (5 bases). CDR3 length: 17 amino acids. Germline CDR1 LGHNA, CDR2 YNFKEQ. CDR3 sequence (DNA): TGTGCCAACAGCCAAGATCAGGGTGGGGGATGGGGTACTGAAGCTTTCTTT. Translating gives CANSQDQGGGWGTEAFF.

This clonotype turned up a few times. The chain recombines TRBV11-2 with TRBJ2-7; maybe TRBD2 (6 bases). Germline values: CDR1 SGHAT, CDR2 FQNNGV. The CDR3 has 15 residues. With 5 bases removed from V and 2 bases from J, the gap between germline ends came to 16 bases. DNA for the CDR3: TGTGCCAGCAGCCTAGCGCGAGGCGGCCCCTACGAGCAGTACTTC. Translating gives CASSLARGGPYEQYF.

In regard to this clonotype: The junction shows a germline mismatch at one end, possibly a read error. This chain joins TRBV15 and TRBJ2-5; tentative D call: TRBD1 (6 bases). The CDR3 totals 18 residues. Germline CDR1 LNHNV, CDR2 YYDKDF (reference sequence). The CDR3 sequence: CAASRESWQGSWKETQYF. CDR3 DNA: TGTGCCGCCAGCAGAGAGAGTTGGCAGGGGTCTTGGAAAGAGACCCAGTACTTC.

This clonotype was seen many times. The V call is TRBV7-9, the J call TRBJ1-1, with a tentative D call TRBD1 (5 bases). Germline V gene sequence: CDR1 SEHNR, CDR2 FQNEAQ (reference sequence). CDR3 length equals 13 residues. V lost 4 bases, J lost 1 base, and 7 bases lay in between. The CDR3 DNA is TGTGCCAGCAGCTGGGACCCGAACACTGAAGCTTTCTTT. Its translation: CASSWDPNTEAFF.

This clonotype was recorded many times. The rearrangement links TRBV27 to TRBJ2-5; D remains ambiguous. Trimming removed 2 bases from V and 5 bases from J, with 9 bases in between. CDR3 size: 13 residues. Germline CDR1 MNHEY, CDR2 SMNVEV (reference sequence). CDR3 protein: CASSLPSRETQYF. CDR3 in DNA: TGTGCCAGCAGTTTACCCTCCCGGGAGACCCAGTACTTC.

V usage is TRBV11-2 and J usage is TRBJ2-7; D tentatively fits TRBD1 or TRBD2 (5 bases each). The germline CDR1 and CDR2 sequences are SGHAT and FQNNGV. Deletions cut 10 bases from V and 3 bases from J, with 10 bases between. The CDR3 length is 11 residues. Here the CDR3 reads CATFGGYEQYF. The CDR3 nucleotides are TGTGCCACTTTTGGGGGCTACGAGCAGTACTTC.

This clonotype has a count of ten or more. The CDR3 protein is CSSVGGTGDSEQYF. CDR3 nucleotide sequence: TGCAGCTCCGTAGGAGGGACAGGGGACTCCGAGCAGTACTTC. This chain joins TRBV29-1 and TRBJ2-7, with 10 bases identical to TRBD1. V was clipped by 8 bases and J by 6 bases; unmatched bases: 13. Germline V gene sequence: CDR1 SQVTM, CDR2 ANQGSEA. The CDR3 runs to 14 residues.

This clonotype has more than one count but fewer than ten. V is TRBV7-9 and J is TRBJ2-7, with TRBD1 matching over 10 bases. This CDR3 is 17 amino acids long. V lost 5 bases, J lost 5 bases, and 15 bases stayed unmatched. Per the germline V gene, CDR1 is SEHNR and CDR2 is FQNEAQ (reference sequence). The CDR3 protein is CASSPLATGTGDNEQYF. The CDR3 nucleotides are TGTGCCAGCAGCCCCCTCGCCACCGGGACAGGGGACAACGAGCAGTACTTC.

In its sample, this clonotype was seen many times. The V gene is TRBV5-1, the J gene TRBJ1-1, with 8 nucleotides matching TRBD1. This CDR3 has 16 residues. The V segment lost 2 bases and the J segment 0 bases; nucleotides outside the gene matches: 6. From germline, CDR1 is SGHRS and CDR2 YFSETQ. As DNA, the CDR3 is TGCGCCAGCAGCTTCGCGGGCAGGGGGCTGAACACTGAAGCTTTCTTT. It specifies CASSFAGRGLNTEAFF.

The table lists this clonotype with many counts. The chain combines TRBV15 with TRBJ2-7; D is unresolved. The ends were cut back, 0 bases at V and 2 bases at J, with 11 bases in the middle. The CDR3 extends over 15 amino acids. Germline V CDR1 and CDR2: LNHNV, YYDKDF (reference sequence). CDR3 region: CATSREETATYEQYF. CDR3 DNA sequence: TGTGCCACCAGCAGAGAGGAGACCGCGACCTACGAGCAGTACTTC.

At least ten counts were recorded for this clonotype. The CDR3 loop reads CASSYAEAFF. CDR3 DNA: TGTGCCAGCAGTTATGCCGAAGCTTTCTTT. The chain uses TRBV28 and TRBJ1-1; no reliable D call. V was cut by 4 bases and J by 8 bases, with 5 bases left in between. The CDR3 sequence is 10 residues long. From germline, CDR1 is MDHEN and CDR2 SYDVKM.

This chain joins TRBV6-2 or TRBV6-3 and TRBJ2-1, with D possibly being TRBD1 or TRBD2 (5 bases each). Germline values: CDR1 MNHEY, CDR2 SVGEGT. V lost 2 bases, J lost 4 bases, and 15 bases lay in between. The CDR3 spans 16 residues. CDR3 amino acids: CASSYLSGTMYNEQFF. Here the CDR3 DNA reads TGTGCCAGCAGTTACCTGTCCGGGACCATGTACAATGAGCAGTTCTTC.

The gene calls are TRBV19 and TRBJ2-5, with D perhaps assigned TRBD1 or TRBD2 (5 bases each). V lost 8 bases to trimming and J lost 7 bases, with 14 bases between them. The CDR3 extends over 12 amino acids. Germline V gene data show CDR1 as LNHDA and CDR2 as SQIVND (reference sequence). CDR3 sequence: CASWGRRRTQYF. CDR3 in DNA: TGTGCCAGTTGGGGACGGCGGAGGACCCAGTACTTC.

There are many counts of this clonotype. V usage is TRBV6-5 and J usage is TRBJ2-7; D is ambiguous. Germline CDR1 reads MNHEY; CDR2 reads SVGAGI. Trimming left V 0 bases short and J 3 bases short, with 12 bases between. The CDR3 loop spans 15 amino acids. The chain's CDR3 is CASSYSPTQIYEQYF. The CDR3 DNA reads TGTGCCAGCAGTTACTCCCCAACACAAATCTACGAGCAGTACTTC.